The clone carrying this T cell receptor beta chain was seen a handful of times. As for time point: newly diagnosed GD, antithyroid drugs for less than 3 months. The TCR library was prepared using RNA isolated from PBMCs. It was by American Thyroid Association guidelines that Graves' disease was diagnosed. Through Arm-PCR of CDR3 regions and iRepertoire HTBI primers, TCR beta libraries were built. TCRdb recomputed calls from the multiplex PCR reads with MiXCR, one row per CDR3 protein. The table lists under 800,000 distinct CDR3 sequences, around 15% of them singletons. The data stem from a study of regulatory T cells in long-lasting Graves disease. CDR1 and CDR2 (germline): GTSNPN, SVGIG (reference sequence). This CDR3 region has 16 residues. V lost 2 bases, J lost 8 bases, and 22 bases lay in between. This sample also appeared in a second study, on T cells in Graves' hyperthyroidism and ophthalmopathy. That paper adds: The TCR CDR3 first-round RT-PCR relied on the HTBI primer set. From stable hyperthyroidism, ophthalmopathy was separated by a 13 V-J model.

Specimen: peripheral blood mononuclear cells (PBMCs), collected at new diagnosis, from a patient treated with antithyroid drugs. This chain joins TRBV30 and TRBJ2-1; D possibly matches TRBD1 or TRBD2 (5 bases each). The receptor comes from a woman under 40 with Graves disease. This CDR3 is CAWSLPGTPKKDEQFF. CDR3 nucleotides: TGTGCCTGGAGTTTGCCCGGGACCCCCAAAAAAGATGAGCAGTTCTTC.